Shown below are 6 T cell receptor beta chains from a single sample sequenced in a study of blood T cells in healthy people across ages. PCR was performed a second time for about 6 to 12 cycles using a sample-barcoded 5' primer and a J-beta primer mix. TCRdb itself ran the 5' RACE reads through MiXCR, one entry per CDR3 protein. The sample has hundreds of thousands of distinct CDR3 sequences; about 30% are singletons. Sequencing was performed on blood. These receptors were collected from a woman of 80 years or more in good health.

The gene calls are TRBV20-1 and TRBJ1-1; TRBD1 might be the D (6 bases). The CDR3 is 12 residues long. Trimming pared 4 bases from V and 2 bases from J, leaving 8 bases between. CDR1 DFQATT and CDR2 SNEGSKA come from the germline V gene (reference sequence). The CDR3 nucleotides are TGCAGTGCTACGGGGGCAAACACTGAAGCTTTCTTT. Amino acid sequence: CSATGANTEAFF.

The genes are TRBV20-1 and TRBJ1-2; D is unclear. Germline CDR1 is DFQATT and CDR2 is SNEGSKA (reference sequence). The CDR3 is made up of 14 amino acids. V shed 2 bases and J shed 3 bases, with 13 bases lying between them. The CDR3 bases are TGCAGTGCTAGACCCCGACCGGCTGACTATGGCTACACCTTC. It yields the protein CSARPRPADYGYTF.

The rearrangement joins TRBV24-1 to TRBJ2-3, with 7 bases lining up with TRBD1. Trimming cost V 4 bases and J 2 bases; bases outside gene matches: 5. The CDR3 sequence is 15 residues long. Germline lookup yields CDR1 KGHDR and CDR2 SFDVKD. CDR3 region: CATSDPGQFTDTQYF. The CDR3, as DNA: TGTGCCACCAGTGACCCGGGACAGTTCACAGATACGCAGTATTTT.

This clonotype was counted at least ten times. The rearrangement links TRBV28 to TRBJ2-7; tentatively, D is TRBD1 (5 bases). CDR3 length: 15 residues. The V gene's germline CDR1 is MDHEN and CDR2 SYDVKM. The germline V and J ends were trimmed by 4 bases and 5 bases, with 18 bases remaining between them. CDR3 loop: CASSSPGPGLNEQYF. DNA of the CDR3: TGTGCCAGCAGTTCCCCTGGGCCAGGGTTGAACGAGCAGTACTTC. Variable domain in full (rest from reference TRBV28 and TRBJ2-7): DVKVTQSSRYLVKRTGEKVFLECVQDMDHENMFWYRQDPGLGLRLIYFSYDVKMKEKGDIPEGYSVSREKKERFSLILESASTNQTSMYLCASSSPGPGLNEQYFGPGTRLTVT.

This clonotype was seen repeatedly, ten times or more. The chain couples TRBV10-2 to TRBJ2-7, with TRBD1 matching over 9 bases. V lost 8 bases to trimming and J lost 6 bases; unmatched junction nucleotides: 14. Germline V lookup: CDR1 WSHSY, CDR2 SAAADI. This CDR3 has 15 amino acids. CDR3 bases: TGCGCCAGCGGGGGACCGGGACAGGGCCCCTCCGAGCAGTACTTC. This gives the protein CASGGPGQGPSEQYF.

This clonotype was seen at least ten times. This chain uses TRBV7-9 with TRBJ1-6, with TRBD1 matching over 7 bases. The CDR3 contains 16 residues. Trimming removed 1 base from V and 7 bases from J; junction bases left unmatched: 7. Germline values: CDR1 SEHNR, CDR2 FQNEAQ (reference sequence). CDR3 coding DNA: TGTGCCAGCAGCTTAGATACAGGGGTGCGGAATTCACCCCTCCACTTT. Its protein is CASSLDTGVRNSPLHF.